These 3 T cell receptor beta chains were all obtained from the same sample, sequenced in a study of shared clonotypes between healthy human individuals. TCRdb's table, derived via immunoSEQ multiplex PCR, lists solely in-frame clones and lacks some. This table holds over a million clones, around 74% found once. Sequencing was done on a sample of memory CD4+ T cells sorted from blood. The subset: CD45RA-negative fraction. The receptors derive from a man in his late teens or twenties in good health.

The rearrangement links TRBV5-1 to TRBJ2-3; 9 bases are shared with TRBD2. V shed 5 bases and J 2 bases; nucleotides not matched to a gene: 9. Germline V gene lookup returns CDR1 SGHRS and CDR2 YFSETQ. The CDR3 length is 16 residues. The CDR3 loop reads CASRRIAGVTTDTQYF. The CDR3 DNA reads TGCGCCAGCAGACGTATAGCGGGAGTTACCACAGATACGCAGTATTTT.

V is TRBV4-1 and J is TRBJ1-6, with unresolved D. Trimming stripped 5 bases from V and 9 bases from J, with 14 bases between. The germline gives CDR1 MGHRA, CDR2 YSYEKL. The CDR3 extends over 14 amino acids. Here the CDR3 DNA reads TGCGCCAGCAGCGAAAACATAAGGTCTTCACCCCTCCACTTT. Translation: CASSENIRSSPLHF.

This clone was picked up a small number of times. The gene calls are TRBV12-5 and TRBJ1-2; 7 bases match TRBD1. Germline V gives CDR1 LGHNT, CDR2 FRNRAP. J lost 14 bases, V lost 5 bases, and 8 bases had no gene match. The CDR3 totals 11 residues. CDR3 protein: CASGPDRRVTF. CDR3 in DNA: TGTGCTAGTGGTCCGGACAGGAGGGTAACCTTC.